This TCR beta chain was documented in a study of shared clonotypes between healthy human individuals. Overall study results and limits: At large depth, rarefaction still showed sorted-subset sequencing to be incomplete.

For this clone: Antigen specificity is unknown.

Memory CD4+ cells were the fraction left after CD45RA+ naive selection. After removal of 3 bases from V and 7 bases from J, the junction contained 5 bases not matched to a gene. The CDR3 spans 14 residues. CDR1 SGDLS and CDR2 YYNGEE come from the germline V gene. How the authors handled the data: Because ImmunoSEQ provided only junction sequences with no quality scores, the filtering differed. Repertoires were generated with immunoSEQ multiplex PCR, while TCRdb's copy carries only in-frame clones and drops some. The DNA gave D and trimming, while V, J and clone size come from that table. The sample has approximately 530,000 clones; 90% to 97% are singletons.

The TCR originated in a woman aged 25 to 39 in good health. The chain recombines TRBV9 with TRBJ2-2; 8 bases agree with TRBD2. Sequencing was performed on naive CD4+ T cells sorted from blood. Stated subset: CD45RA+ positively selected. In DNA, the CDR3 is TGTGCCAGCAGCGACCGGGAGGGGCTCGGGGAGCTGTTTTTT. Its translation is CASSDREGLGELFF.